This T cell receptor (beta chain) was captured by sequencing in a study of neurological immune-mediated disorders. The output of every sequencing run, over 190 million TCR-beta sequences, came from 15-18 subjects. TCRdb re-analysed the 5' RACE reads in MiXCR, keeping a single row per CDR3 protein. The table records fewer than 30,000 distinct CDR3 sequences, 13% of them present only once. This clonotype was recorded many times. The sequence was collected from a woman in her thirties or forties with HTLV-1-associated myelopathy (HAM/TSP). Sequences were obtained from PBMCs.

The CDR3 is CASSRTGTGTETQYF. DNA for the CDR3: TGTGCCAGCAGCAGAACCGGGACAGGGACCGAGACCCAGTACTTC. The chain couples TRBV5-6 to TRBJ2-5; 9 bases agree with TRBD1. This CDR3 has 15 residues. V was pared by 4 bases and J by 5 bases, with 9 bases of the junction left unmatched. Germline V gene data show CDR1 as SGHDT and CDR2 as YYEEEE. Looking up the rest from reference TRBV5-6 and TRBJ2-5 gives the full variable domain: DAGVTQSPTHLIKTRGQQVTLRCSPKSGHDTVSWYQQALGQGPQFIFQYYEEEERQRGNFPDRFSGHQFPNYSSELNVNALLLGDSALYLCASSRTGTGTETQYFGPGTRLLVL.